The T cell receptor beta chain described here comes from a study of blood T cell repertoires in COVID-19. Measured with immunoSEQ multiplex PCR; TCRdb has only the in-frame clones, and not every one. The sample holds under 250,000 clones, roughly 80% seen once. Sequenced: peripheral blood. The receptor was isolated from a woman younger than 30 with acute or convalescent COVID-19.

The CDR3 region is CASSKQGAQLYGYTF. CDR3 sequence (DNA): TGTGCCAGCAGCAAACAGGGCGCACAACTATATGGCTACACCTTC. The chain is built from TRBV11-2 and TRBJ1-2, with D perhaps matching TRBD1 (6 bases). Germline V gene sequence: CDR1 SGHAT, CDR2 FQNNGV. CDR3 length: 15 residues. V was shortened by 5 bases and J by 5 bases, with 18 bases between the two germline ends.